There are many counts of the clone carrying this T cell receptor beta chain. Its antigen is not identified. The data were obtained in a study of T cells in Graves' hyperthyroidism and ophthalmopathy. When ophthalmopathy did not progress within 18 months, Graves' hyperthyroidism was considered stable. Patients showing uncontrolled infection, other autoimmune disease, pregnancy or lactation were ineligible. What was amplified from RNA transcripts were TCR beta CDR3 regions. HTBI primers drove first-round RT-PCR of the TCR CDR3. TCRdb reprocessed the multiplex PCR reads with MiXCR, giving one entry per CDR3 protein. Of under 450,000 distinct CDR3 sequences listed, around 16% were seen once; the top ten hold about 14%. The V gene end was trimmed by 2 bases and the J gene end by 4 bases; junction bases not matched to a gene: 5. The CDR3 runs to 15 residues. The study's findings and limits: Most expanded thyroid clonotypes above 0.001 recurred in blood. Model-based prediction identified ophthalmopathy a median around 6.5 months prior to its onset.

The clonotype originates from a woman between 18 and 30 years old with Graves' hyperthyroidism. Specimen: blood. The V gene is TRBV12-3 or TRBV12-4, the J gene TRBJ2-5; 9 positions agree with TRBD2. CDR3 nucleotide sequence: TGTGCCAGCAGTTTACCAGCGGGAGGCTCAGAGACCCAGTACTTC. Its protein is CASSLPAGGSETQYF.